These T cell receptor beta chains were read from a single sample in a study of shared clonotypes between healthy human individuals. The repertoire was sequenced with immunoSEQ multiplex PCR; TCRdb's copy has only in-frame clones and lacks some. In the table there are roughly 2.2 million clones, roughly 92% of which are singletons. The sequencing sample was made of naive CD4+ T cells from PBMCs. The source of these receptors is a man between 18 and 29 years old in good health. Some clones in this sample may be carry-over from other donors' samples. The CDR3 runs from the conserved cysteine through the conserved F or W. The D gene is left open where the match is weak. Rows give clone size only sometimes, using once, few, many, or a class for an expanded clone.

-	-	TRBV7-2	TRBJ1-5	CASSFHRNQPQHF	TGTGCCAGCAGCTTTCATCGCAATCAGCCCCAGCATTTT
TRBD1	-	TRBV5-5	TRBJ1-5	CASSRTGTGLFRPQHF	TGTGCCAGCAGCCGTACCGGGACAGGGCTTTTTAGGCCCCAGCATTTT
TRBD1	-	TRBV15	TRBJ1-2	CATSRGTGSNYGYTF	TGTGCCACCAGCAGAGGGACAGGGTCTAACTATGGCTACACCTTC
-	-	TRBV5-1	TRBJ2-7	CASSMRWASYEQYF	TGCGCCAGCAGCATGCGGTGGGCCTCCTACGAGCAGTACTTC
TRBD2	-	TRBV11-3	TRBJ2-1	CASSFGGLFASGRANNEQFF	TGTGCCAGCAGCTTTGGGGGTTTGTTCGCTAGCGGGAGGGCCAACAATGAGCAGTTCTTC
-	-	TRBV25-1	TRBJ2-7	CASSATGYEQYF	TGTGCCAGCAGTGCGACTGGCTACGAGCAGTACTTC
TRBD2	once	TRBV14	TRBJ2-5	CASSPRPTRLAGGPPQETQYF	TGTGCCAGCAGTCCTAGACCAACTCGACTAGCGGGAGGGCCCCCGCAAGAGACCCAGTACTTC
-	few	TRBV5-1	TRBJ1-1	CASRQESYTEAFF	TGCGCCAGCAGACAAGAAAGCTACACTGAAGCTTTCTTT
TRBD2	once	TRBV20-1	TRBJ2-7	CSAGGSYEQYF	TGCAGTGCGGGAGGGAGCTACGAGCAGTACTTC
-	-	TRBV7-3	TRBJ2-3	CASARSQGSTDTQYF	TGTGCCAGCGCCAGGTCACAGGGCTCCACAGATACGCAGTATTTT
TRBD1	-	TRBV7-2	TRBJ2-7	CASSLIPGQGIEQYF	TGTGCCAGCAGCTTAATTCCGGGACAGGGGATCGAGCAGTACTTC
TRBD1	-	TRBV5-1	TRBJ1-2	CASSLYTGEVSGYTF	TGCGCCAGCAGCTTGTATACAGGGGAAGTTAGTGGCTACACCTTC
-	few	TRBV5-1	TRBJ1-1	CASSAYLDTEAFF	TGCGCCAGCAGCGCCTATTTGGACACTGAAGCTTTCTTT
-	-	TRBV5-5	TRBJ1-3	CASSPGNTIYF	TGTGCCAGCAGCCCTGGAAACACCATATATTTT
-	-	TRBV7-9	TRBJ1-4	CASSLAVTAFEKLFF	TGTGCCAGCAGCTTAGCGGTGACAGCATTTGAAAAACTGTTTTTT
-	-	TRBV19	TRBJ2-7	CASSLMTGTYEQYF	TGTGCCAGTAGTTTGATGACAGGTACCTACGAGCAGTACTTC
-	-	TRBV29-1	TRBJ2-3	CSVKMLSTDTQYF	TGCAGCGTCAAAATGCTAAGCACAGATACGCAGTATTTT
-	-	TRBV15	TRBJ2-7	CATSRSHSYEQYF	TGTGCCACCAGCAGGTCGCACTCCTACGAGCAGTACTTC
-	-	TRBV6-5	TRBJ1-5	CASTGGGSNQPQHF	TGTGCCAGCACCGGGGGGGGGAGCAATCAGCCCCAGCATTTT
-	few	TRBV30	TRBJ1-1	CACKPHGGNTEAFF	TGTGCCTGTAAACCCCACGGTGGGAACACTGAAGCTTTCTTT
TRBD1	-	TRBV28	TRBJ1-5	CASFPVGDRPNQPQHF	TGTGCCAGTTTTCCCGTTGGGGACAGGCCCAATCAGCCCCAGCATTTT
-	-	TRBV6-1	TRBJ1-2	CASIPGSRLNYGYTF	TGTGCCAGCATACCCGGGAGCCGGCTTAACTATGGCTACACCTTC
TRBD1	once	TRBV4-2	TRBJ2-3	CASSPGPDRGPTDTQYF	TGTGCCAGCAGCCCGGGGCCAGACAGGGGGCCCACAGATACGCAGTATTTT
-	-	TRBV19	TRBJ2-6	CASTRGSGANVLTF	TGTGCCAGTACGCGGGGATCTGGGGCCAACGTCCTGACTTTC
TRBD1	-	TRBV5-8	TRBJ1-5	CASSWRTGDGISNQPQHF	TGTGCCAGCAGCTGGCGGACAGGGGATGGGATTAGTAATCAGCCCCAGCATTTT
-	once	TRBV5-6	TRBJ2-5	CASSRDMGQETQYF	TGTGCCAGCAGCCGAGACATGGGACAAGAGACCCAGTACTTC
-	-	TRBV2	TRBJ2-7	CASRPGPLYEQYF	TGTGCCAGCAGACCCGGGCCGCTCTACGAGCAGTACTTC
TRBD1	-	TRBV6-1	TRBJ2-1	CASSEGLGQGFEQFF	TGTGCCAGCAGTGAAGGGCTGGGACAGGGATTTGAGCAGTTCTTC
-	-	TRBV11-2	TRBJ2-4	CASSFPPAGPKNIQYF	TGTGCCAGCAGCTTTCCCCCGGCGGGACCCAAAAACATTCAGTACTTC
TRBD1	-	TRBV27	TRBJ1-5	CASSRTGHNQPQHF	TGTGCCAGCAGCCGGACAGGGCACAATCAGCCCCAGCATTTT
-	-	TRBV7-9	TRBJ1-1	CASSLARERAFF	TGTGCCAGCAGCTTAGCGCGGGAAAGGGCTTTCTTT
TRBD2	-	TRBV2	TRBJ2-1	CASRTSGRGVHEQFF	TGTGCCAGCAGGACTAGCGGGAGGGGGGTCCATGAGCAGTTCTTC
-	-	TRBV6-5	TRBJ1-5	CASSGGRHQPQHF	TGTGCCAGCTCTGGGGGCAGACATCAGCCCCAGCATTTT
-	-	TRBV5-6	TRBJ2-7	CASSSLLDYEQYF	TGTGCCAGCAGCTCTCTATTAGATTACGAGCAGTACTTC
-	-	TRBV6-6	TRBJ2-3	CASRHGAGWTDTQYF	TGTGCCAGCAGGCACGGGGCAGGGTGGACAGATACGCAGTATTTT
TRBD2	-	TRBV5-4	TRBJ2-3	CASSLEGLVSDTQYF	TGCGCCAGCAGCCTCGAAGGACTAGTCTCAGATACGCAGTATTTT
-	-	TRBV4-1	TRBJ1-4	CASSQEGTATNEKLFF	TGCGCCAGCAGCCAAGAAGGAACCGCAACTAATGAAAAACTGTTTTTT
-	-	TRBV6-5	TRBJ1-3	CASSPDPRGGNTIYF	TGTGCCAGCAGTCCCGACCCAAGAGGCGGAAACACCATATATTTT
-	-	TRBV7-2	TRBJ2-5	CASSLLQGPLETQYF	TGTGCCAGCAGCTTACTTCAGGGGCCGTTGGAGACCCAGTACTTC
TRBD1	-	TRBV18	TRBJ2-4	CASSPQGTVLNIQYF	TGTGCCAGCTCACCACAAGGGACAGTTTTAAACATTCAGTACTTC
TRBD1	-	TRBV5-1	TRBJ2-7	CASSLEATGGYEQYF	TGCGCCAGCAGCTTGGAGGCGACAGGGGGCTACGAGCAGTACTTC
TRBD1	-	TRBV9	TRBJ2-5	CASSVGRGLETQYF	TGTGCCAGCAGCGTCGGCAGGGGGCTTGAGACCCAGTACTTC
-	-	TRBV4-2	TRBJ1-1	CASSQEAQFEAFF	TGTGCCAGCAGCCAAGAGGCGCAGTTTGAAGCTTTCTTT
-	-	TRBV28	TRBJ1-5	CASRALNQPQHF	TGTGCCAGCAGGGCGTTAAATCAGCCCCAGCATTTT
-	-	TRBV27	TRBJ2-3	CASSVQTQVDTQYF	TGTGCCAGCAGTGTCCAAACCCAGGTGGATACGCAGTATTTT
TRBD2	-	TRBV19	TRBJ2-4	CASSPSGRDIQYF	TGTGCCAGTAGTCCTAGCGGGAGGGACATTCAGTACTTC
TRBD1	-	TRBV6-6	TRBJ2-1	CASSYHGDRGNEQFF	TGTGCCAGCAGTTACCACGGGGACAGGGGCAATGAGCAGTTCTTC
-	once	TRBV5-4	TRBJ1-5	CASSLGGQGLSQPQHF	TGTGCCAGCAGCTTGGGGGGTCAGGGGTTAAGTCAGCCCCAGCATTTT
-	-	TRBV5-1	TRBJ1-1	CASMLGWDTEAFF	TGCGCCAGCATGTTGGGGTGGGACACTGAAGCTTTCTTT
-	once	TRBV28	TRBJ1-2	CASSFGGEGNYGYTF	TGTGCCAGCAGTTTCGGGGGGGAGGGTAACTATGGCTACACCTTC
TRBD2	-	TRBV7-6	TRBJ2-3	CASSSGGLAGGPPQYF	TGTGCCAGCAGCTCCGGGGGACTAGCGGGAGGGCCCCCTCAGTATTTT
-	-	TRBV19	TRBJ2-7	CASSLLGRGYEQYF	TGTGCCAGTAGTCTCCTCGGGCGAGGTTACGAGCAGTACTTC
-	once	TRBV5-1	TRBJ2-2	CASSSGLLGELFF	TGCGCCAGCAGCTCGGGACTCCTCGGGGAGCTGTTTTTT
-	-	TRBV6-6	TRBJ2-2	CASSSPANTGELFF	TGTGCCAGCAGTTCCCCAGCGAACACCGGGGAGCTGTTTTTT
-	-	TRBV10-3	TRBJ2-2	CAIRPGSGGEGAGELFF	TGTGCCATCAGGCCCGGATCTGGCGGGGAAGGGGCCGGGGAGCTGTTTTTT
-	-	TRBV5-1	TRBJ2-7	CASSLSVGLTYEQYF	TGCGCCAGCAGCTTAAGCGTCGGGTTAACCTACGAGCAGTACTTC
-	-	TRBV7-8	TRBJ2-5	CASSLAPAGETQYF	TGTGCCAGCAGCTTGGCCCCCGCGGGAGAGACCCAGTACTTC
-	-	TRBV15	TRBJ1-2	CATSRSSLGQRYGYTF	TGTGCCACCAGCAGATCTTCCCTGGGGCAGCGCTATGGCTACACCTTC
TRBD2	-	TRBV2	TRBJ2-7	CASARRGRTGEQYF	TGTGCATCCGCGAGGCGGGGGAGGACGGGCGAGCAGTACTTC
-	-	TRBV28	TRBJ2-1	CASSLGWIGTEFF	TGTGCCAGCAGTTTAGGTTGGATCGGGACGGAGTTCTTC